The 30 T cell receptor beta chains in this list originate from one sample, sequenced in a study of CD8+CD57+ T cells in acquired aplastic anemia. According to the study, genomic DNA was the template for TCR beta VDJ and CDR3 profiling. One entry per CDR3 protein results from TCRdb running MiXCR on the reads. The sample holds 200,000 to 250,000 distinct CDR3 sequences, 61% seen once. Sequenced input: sorted CD4+, CD8+, or CD8+CD57+ T cells (not recorded which) from PBMCs. The receptor set was obtained from a human donor in good health.

This clonotype has at least ten counts. V gene TRBV9 combines with J gene TRBJ2-1; D unresolved. Germline V CDR1 and CDR2: SGDLS, YYNGEE. V was shortened by 0 bases and J by 3 bases, with 7 bases between the two germline ends. The CDR3 loop spans 14 amino acids. The CDR3 DNA sequence: TGTGCCAGCAGCGTAGAGGCCCTCTACAATGAGCAGTTCTTC. Amino acid sequence: CASSVEALYNEQFF.

The sample holds one count of this clonotype. V gene TRBV9 combines with J gene TRBJ1-1; D is ambiguous. Trimming took 5 bases from V and 4 from J, leaving 15 bases between them. CDR1 and CDR2 from the germline V gene are SGDLS and YYNGEE. CDR3 length: 14 residues. For the CDR3, the DNA is TGTGCCAGCAGTTGGGGTTTTAGCTCCACTGAAGCTTTCTTT. Translation gives CASSWGFSSTEAFF.

The chain recombines TRBV7-6 with TRBJ2-1, with D possibly being TRBD1 (6 bases). Germline-derived CDR1 and CDR2 are SGHVS and FNYEAQ. Trimming stripped 1 base from V and 5 bases from J, with 15 bases between. The CDR3 consists of 16 residues. CDR3 in DNA: TGTGCCAGCAGCTTAGGTAGCGCAGGGGCCGACAATGAGCAGTTCTTC. This codes for CASSLGSAGADNEQFF.

Here the CDR3 DNA reads TGTGCCAGCAGCTTTGGCCAGTGGGGTTCACCCCTCCACTTT. As protein: CASSFGQWGSPLHF. The chain employs TRBV7-3 and TRBJ1-6; no reliable D call. Looked up from germline, CDR1 is SGHTA and CDR2 is FQGTGA. The CDR3 is 14 amino acids. V gave up 3 bases and J gave up 9 bases, with 12 bases separating them.

The sample holds a few counts of this clonotype. The CDR3 DNA follows: TGCAGTGCTGTAAGACAGGGGTCCTACGAGCAGTACTTC. This encodes CSAVRQGSYEQYF. The chain carries TRBV20-1 and TRBJ2-7; 8 positions agree with TRBD1. V was pared by 5 bases and J by 1 base, with 4 bases of the junction left unmatched. Per germline, CDR1 DFQATT and CDR2 SNEGSKA (reference sequence). The CDR3 loop spans 13 amino acids.

The chain recombines TRBV2 with TRBJ2-2; D is unclear. Germline CDR1 is SNHLY and CDR2 is FYNNEI. CDR3 length: 10 amino acids. Between the trimmed V and J ends, which lost 9 bases and 6 bases, there was a span of 5 bases. CDR3 in DNA: TGTGCCAGACGGTCCGGGGAGCTGTTTTTT. Its translation is CARRSGELFF.

J is TRBJ1-1 and V is TRBV29-1; D not resolved. Germline CDR1 SQVTM, CDR2 ANQGSEA. The CDR3 spans 13 residues. Trimming removed 5 bases from V and 0 bases from J, with 10 bases in between. The CDR3 here is CSVSTAMNTEAFF. The CDR3 DNA follows: TGCAGCGTTTCGACGGCGATGAACACTGAAGCTTTCTTT.

With regard to this clonotype: One base away lies a much larger clone, so this may be a sequencing read error. Since no conserved phenylalanine or tryptophan closes the CDR3, a read error is the likely cause. The rearrangement joins TRBV14 to TRBJ2-2; D uncertain. V dropped 1 base and J dropped 5 bases, with 5 bases sitting between them. The CDR3 contains 13 residues. CDR1 is SGHDN and CDR2 is FVKESK in the germline V gene. The chain's CDR3 is CASSQGQTGELFS. CDR3 coding DNA: TGTGCCAGCAGCCAAGGGCAGACCGGGGAGCTGTTTTCT.

The chain has TRBV29-1 and TRBJ1-2; the match to TRBD1 covers 7 bases. V shed 0 bases, J shed 4 bases, and the junction held 8 bases outside the gene matches. Germline CDR1 reads SQVTM; CDR2 reads ANQGSEA. This CDR3 region has 15 residues. CDR3 protein: CSVEEGGQEVYGYTF. CDR3 nucleotides: TGCAGCGTTGAAGAGGGAGGACAGGAGGTCTATGGCTACACCTTC.

The rearrangement links TRBV5-6 to TRBJ1-4; D gene unclear. The germline V gene has CDR1 SGHDT and CDR2 YYEEEE. The germline V and J ends were trimmed by 0 bases and 4 bases, with 7 bases remaining between them. The CDR3 covers 14 residues. CDR3 DNA: TGTGCCAGCAGCTTGGGAAGGTATAATGAAAAACTGTTTTTT. This translates into CASSLGRYNEKLFF.

J is TRBJ2-1 and V is TRBV9; 7 nucleotides match TRBD1. The V segment lost 0 bases and the J segment 8 bases; nucleotides outside the gene matches: 17. This CDR3 spans 18 amino acids. Germline V gives CDR1 SGDLS, CDR2 YYNGEE. CDR3 sequence reads: CASSVEETVVGQGDEQFF. The CDR3 DNA reads as TGTGCCAGCAGCGTAGAGGAAACGGTCGTCGGGCAGGGGGATGAGCAGTTCTTC.

The V gene is TRBV15, the J gene TRBJ2-3; TRBD2 aligns across 10 bases. Germline CDR1 reads LNHNV; CDR2 reads YYDKDF (reference sequence). V trimming: 0 bases; J trimming: 10 bases; junction bases outside the gene matches: 13. The CDR3 consists of 17 residues. CDR3 in DNA: TGTGCCACCAGCAGAGATGCCCCACTGAGTACTAGCGGGGCGCAGTATTTT. It specifies CATSRDAPLSTSGAQYF.

The chain uses TRBV9 and TRBJ2-7; weak D call: TRBD1 (6 bases). The end of the DNA aligns better with TRBJ2-5, so the J call may be wrong. The CDR3 contains 15 residues. Germline assignment: CDR1 SGDLS and CDR2 YYNGEE. The CDR3 reads CASSVATTGQETQYF. CDR3 bases: TGTGCCAGCAGCGTAGCTACCACAGGGCAAGAGACCCAGTACTTC.

This clonotype showed up just once. The chain carries TRBV5-1 and TRBJ2-7; the D gene could be TRBD1 or TRBD2 (5 bases each). The CDR3 extends over 13 amino acids. Germline loops: CDR1 SGHRS, CDR2 YFSETQ. V was clipped by 2 bases and J by 2 bases, with 8 bases between them. CDR3 sequence (DNA): TGCGCCAGCAGCTTTGAGGGGACCTACGAGCAGTACTTC. Translating gives CASSFEGTYEQYF.

On this clonotype itself: Since a much larger clone is just one base distant, this may be a read error. The chain is built from TRBV4-1 and TRBJ2-7, with a weak D call TRBD1 (6 bases). CDR1 MGHRA and CDR2 YSYEKL come from the germline V gene. This CDR3 has 15 amino acids. V was shortened by 4 bases and J by 3 bases, with 16 bases between the two germline ends. DNA for the CDR3: TGCGCCAGCAGCCTTATCCGGGACATGGACTACGAGCAGTACTTC. Translating it yields CASSLIRDMDYEQYF.

This clonotype was detected once. V gene TRBV20-1 combines with J gene TRBJ2-7, with D possibly being TRBD2 (5 bases). Trimming took 0 bases from V and 3 from J, leaving 12 bases between them. From germline, CDR1 is DFQATT and CDR2 SNEGSKA (reference sequence). This CDR3 region has 14 residues. CDR3 loop: CSARDRELLYEQYF. CDR3 DNA: TGCAGTGCTAGAGATAGGGAGTTACTCTACGAGCAGTACTTC.

CDR3 sequence (DNA): TGTGCCAGCAGCTTAGCGCGGTTCGGTGTCCTCACTGAAGCTTTCTTT. This gives the protein CASSLARFGVLTEAFF. The chain couples TRBV7-2 to TRBJ1-1; D gene ambiguous. Trimming removed 0 bases from V and 4 bases from J, with 15 bases in between. The CDR3 runs 16 residues. Looked up from germline, CDR1 is SGHTA and CDR2 is FQGNSA.

This rearrangement joins TRBV19 to TRBJ1-1; D ambiguous. The V and J ends lost 3 bases and 1 base respectively, with 9 bases between them. Per the germline V gene, CDR1 is LNHDA and CDR2 is SQIVND (reference sequence). There are 14 residues in the CDR3. CDR3 loop: CASSMTIANTEAFF. DNA of the CDR3: TGTGCCAGTAGTATGACCATAGCGAACACTGAAGCTTTCTTT.

This clonotype appeared many times. The rearrangement joins TRBV6-6 to TRBJ1-2, with D maybe TRBD1 (5 bases). The germline V gene encodes CDR1 MNHNY and CDR2 SVGAGI (reference sequence). Deletions cut 0 bases from V and 3 bases from J, with 14 bases between. The CDR3 loop spans 16 amino acids. The CDR3 here is CASSYSGPTDDYGYTF. CDR3 in DNA: TGTGCCAGCAGTTACTCAGGACCGACAGACGACTATGGCTACACCTTC.

The chain uses TRBV5-5 and TRBJ2-7, with a tentative D call TRBD1 (6 bases). CDR1 and CDR2 (germline): SGHKS, YYEKEE (reference sequence). The CDR3 runs to 17 residues. V shed 0 bases and J shed 2 bases, with 18 bases lying between them. CDR3 sequence: CASSLALQGQLPYEQYF. CDR3 coding DNA: TGTGCCAGCAGCTTGGCTTTGCAGGGGCAATTACCCTACGAGCAGTACTTC.

J is TRBJ1-1 and V is TRBV7-8, with 7 nucleotides matching TRBD1. The CDR3 runs 14 residues. With V trimmed by 6 bases and J by 0 bases, 4 bases remained unmatched. The germline V gene encodes CDR1 SGHVS and CDR2 FQNEAQ. As DNA, the CDR3 is TGTGCCAGCAGGGGGACAGCCATGAACACTGAAGCTTTCTTT. Translation gives CASRGTAMNTEAFF.

This clonotype was detected ten times or more. The CDR3 DNA is TGTGCCAGTAGTTTGGCAGGGAACACTGAAGCTTTCTTT. Protein sequence: CASSLAGNTEAFF. The rearrangement joins TRBV9 to TRBJ1-1; D gene unclear. The CDR3 sequence is 13 residues long. From germline, CDR1 is SGDLS and CDR2 YYNGEE. Trimming cost V 8 bases and J 1 base, with 12 bases left between them. Full variable domain (rest looked up from reference TRBV9 and TRBJ1-1): DSGVTQTPKHLITATGQRVTLRCSPRSGDLSVYWYQQSLDQGLQFLIQYYNGEERAKGNILERFSAQQFPDLHSELNLSSLELGDSALYFCASSLAGNTEAFFGQGTRLTVV.

The V call is TRBV7-8, the J call TRBJ2-1; D gene ambiguous. Germline CDR1 SGHVS, CDR2 FQNEAQ. The CDR3 length is 16 residues. Trimming shortened V by 5 bases and J by 0 bases, and 14 bases separated the two germline ends. The CDR3 here is CASSQKDHSSYNEQFF. The DNA of the CDR3 is TGTGCCAGCAGCCAAAAGGACCATAGCTCCTACAATGAGCAGTTCTTC.

J is TRBJ2-2 and V is TRBV7-8; tentative D call: TRBD2 (7 bases). This CDR3 spans 18 amino acids. The germline V and J ends were trimmed by 5 bases and 5 bases, with 24 bases remaining between them. Per the germline V gene, CDR1 is SGHVS and CDR2 is FQNEAQ. The CDR3 sequence: CASSPEGGAERATGELFF. DNA of the CDR3: TGTGCCAGCAGCCCAGAGGGGGGGGCAGAGCGAGCTACCGGGGAGCTGTTTTTT.

This chain connects TRBV24-1 to TRBJ2-7, with 7 positions matching TRBD1. Trimming cost V 2 bases and J 12 bases; bases outside gene matches: 9. CDR3 size: 13 residues. Germline CDR1 reads KGHDR; CDR2 reads SFDVKD. The DNA of the CDR3 is TGTGCCACCAGTGATTCTTTTGACAGGGTGTGGTACTTC. This codes for CATSDSFDRVWYF.

This clonotype was seen at least ten times. This rearrangement joins TRBV12-3 or TRBV12-4 to TRBJ2-1; D unresolved. CDR3 size: 12 residues. V dropped 1 base and J dropped 12 bases, with 10 bases sitting between them. This chain's CDR3 is CASSLDGKRQFF. The CDR3 nucleotides are TGTGCCAGCAGTTTAGATGGGAAACGGCAGTTCTTC.

The chain uses TRBV7-9 and TRBJ2-7; D could derive from TRBD1 or TRBD2 (5 bases each). The CDR3 covers 10 residues. CDR1 is SEHNR, CDR2 FQNEAQ, per germline (reference sequence). The V and J ends lost 6 bases and 9 bases respectively, with 9 bases between them. The CDR3 loop reads CASSGGRQYF. DNA for the CDR3: TGTGCCAGCAGTGGGGGTCGGCAGTACTTC. The variable domain in full, completed from reference TRBV7-9 and TRBJ2-7, reads DTGVSQNPRHKITKRGQNVTFRCDPISEHNRLYWYRQTLGQGPEFLTYFQNEAQLEKSRLLSDRFSAERPKGSFSTLEIQRTEQGDSAMYLCASSGGRQYFGPGTRLTVT.

V gene TRBV9 combines with J gene TRBJ1-6, with 7 bases lining up with TRBD1. The trim removed 3 bases at V and 5 bases at J, leaving 8 bases unmatched. The CDR3 contains 16 residues. Germline CDR1 SGDLS, CDR2 YYNGEE. CDR3 coding DNA: TGTGCCAGCAGCGCCACAGGGGAACTGCATAATTCACCCCTCCACTTT. It yields the protein CASSATGELHNSPLHF. Combining the CDR3 with reference TRBV9 and TRBJ1-6 gives the whole variable domain DSGVTQTPKHLITATGQRVTLRCSPRSGDLSVYWYQQSLDQGLQFLIQYYNGEERAKGNILERFSAQQFPDLHSELNLSSLELGDSALYFCASSATGELHNSPLHFGNGTRLTVT.

V and J are TRBV19 and TRBJ2-2, with TRBD2 matching 8 bases. The CDR3 consists of 17 residues. The germline V gene has CDR1 LNHDA and CDR2 SQIVND (reference sequence). V lost 3 bases to trimming and J lost 3 bases; unmatched junction nucleotides: 9. As DNA, the CDR3 is TGTGCCAGTAGTATGGTCGGGGGGGGGGGTTACACCGGGGAGCTGTTTTTT. Protein product: CASSMVGGGGYTGELFF.

Of note for this clonotype: This CDR3 fails to terminate in the conserved phenylalanine or tryptophan, so it likely reflects a read error. V gene TRBV7-9 combines with J gene TRBJ1-5, with a weak D call TRBD1 (5 bases). The CDR3 length is 13 residues. Germline CDR1 SEHNR, CDR2 FQNEAQ (reference sequence). The ends were cut back, 3 bases at V and 5 bases at J, with 8 bases in the middle. The chain's CDR3 is CASSFQGDQPQHC. CDR3 nucleotide sequence: TGTGCCAGCAGCTTTCAGGGAGATCAGCCCCAGCATTGT.